The sequence of this TCR beta chain was determined in a study of a mutant IDH1 vaccine in newly diagnosed glioma (dated by TCRdb to the early 2020s). The study in broad terms: Patients were given eight vaccinations, in weeks 1, 3, 5, 7, 11, 15, 19 and 23, which matched visits V03 through V10. Vaccination was initiated 4-6 weeks after radiotherapy alone, or concurrently with temozolomide cycles in the chemotherapy-containing groups. For exploratory analyses, longitudinal TCRB deep sequencing was carried out in under 30 treated patients wherever samples were available. Peripheral blood was drawn at six visits: V03 (baseline), V05, V07, V10, V12 and V13. Before enrollment, most patients had been given radiochemotherapy with temozolomide as standard therapy, while the rest had received either radiotherapy alone or temozolomide alone. Of the 32 patients who were treated, 62.5% were male and approximately 38% were female, and the mean age was approximately 40 years.

Overall study results and their limits: It was noted by the authors that analyses of patient blood samples could not be reproduced owing to sample limitations. Pseudoprogression appeared unrelated to alterations in the top peripheral T cell clonotypes detected by TCRB sequencing. Selection of PBMC samples for TCRB deep sequencing was based on availability. Vaccine-induced immune responses across multiple MHC alleles were detected in 93.3% of patients.

Per the publication, the time point label means: week 23, last vaccination. Every vaccine dose consisted of 300 ug of a 20-mer mutant IDH1 peptide in Montanide, administered subcutaneously together with topical imiquimod. Newly diagnosed WHO grade 3 or 4 IDH1-mutant astrocytomas showing loss of nuclear ATRX were present in the donors. The samples were drawn from NOA16, a multicentre, single-arm, open-label phase I trial in Germany that tested a mutant IDH1 peptide vaccine in humans for the first time. Genomic DNA for TCRB sequencing was extracted from EDTA blood using the DNeasy Blood and Tissue Kit. Of note for this clone: The specificity of this receptor is unknown. No base quality values were provided; no much bigger clone lies one nucleotide off.

Germline trimming amounts to 5 bases on V and 8 bases on J, with 2 as the count of junction bases outside the gene matches. CDR1 MRHNA and CDR2 SNTAGT are derived from the germline V gene. The CDR3, cysteine through phenylalanine, is 14 amino acids long. Kept here is only the CDR3 DNA, which spans 42 bases and is read in frame from base 1. The library was generated by the immunoSEQ multiplex PCR assay. Rearranged TCR beta chain sequences were amplified using the hsTCRB Kit according to the manufacturer's protocol. An Illumina MiSeq was used to sequence the TCRB libraries. The paper's data handling went like this. The kit vendor's proprietary platform handled demultiplexing, trimming and gene mapping. Entries here come from immuneACCESS through TCRdb and include only in-frame sequences with V and J called. Some clones fail to appear in such tables; in the studies checked, an unresolved V gene covers under half of the shortfall, and the cause of the remainder is unknown. V, J and clone size were drawn from that table, and D and trimming were deduced from the DNA. In this sample the table shows tens of thousands of clones, over 80% of which occur a single time. The ten largest account for 1.1% to 1.5% of the sample.

This sequence was found in a man aged 40-49 years with glioma. The sequencing used PBMCs, collected from a glioma patient whose treatment included an IDH1 peptide vaccine. The sequence is built from TRBV6-4 and TRBJ2-1, with 14 bases matching TRBD2. The CDR3 loop reads CASSRLAGGHEQFF. The DNA reads as follows: TGTGCCAGCAGTCGACTAGCGGGAGGGCATGAGCAGTTCTTC.